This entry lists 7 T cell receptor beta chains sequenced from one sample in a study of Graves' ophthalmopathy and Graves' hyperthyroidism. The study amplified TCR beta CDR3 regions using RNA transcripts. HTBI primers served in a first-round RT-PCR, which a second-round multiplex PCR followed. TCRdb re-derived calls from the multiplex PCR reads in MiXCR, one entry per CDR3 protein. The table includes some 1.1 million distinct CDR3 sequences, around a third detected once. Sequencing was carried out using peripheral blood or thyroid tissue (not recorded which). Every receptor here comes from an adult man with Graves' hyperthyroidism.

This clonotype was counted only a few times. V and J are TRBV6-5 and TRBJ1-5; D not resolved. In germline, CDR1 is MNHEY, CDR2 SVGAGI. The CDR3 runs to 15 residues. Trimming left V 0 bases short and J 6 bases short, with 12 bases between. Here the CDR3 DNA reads TGTGCCAGCAGTTACTCGGAGGGAGTGGGTCAGCCCCAGCATTTT. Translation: CASSYSEGVGQPQHF.

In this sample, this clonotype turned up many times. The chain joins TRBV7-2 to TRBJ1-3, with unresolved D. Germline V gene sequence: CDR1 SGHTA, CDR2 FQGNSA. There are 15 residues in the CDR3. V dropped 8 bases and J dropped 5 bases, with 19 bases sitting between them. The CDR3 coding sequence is TGTGCCAGCCAAGCCGCCGGATCAGGACGAAACACCATATATTTT. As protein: CASQAAGSGRNTIYF.

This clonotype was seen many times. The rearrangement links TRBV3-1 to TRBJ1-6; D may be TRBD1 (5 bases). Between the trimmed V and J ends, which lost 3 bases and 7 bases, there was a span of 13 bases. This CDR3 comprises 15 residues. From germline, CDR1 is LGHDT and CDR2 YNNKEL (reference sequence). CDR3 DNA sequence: TGTGCCAGCAGCCAGGGACGGCGAGCAAATTCACCCCTCCACTTT. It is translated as CASSQGRRANSPLHF.

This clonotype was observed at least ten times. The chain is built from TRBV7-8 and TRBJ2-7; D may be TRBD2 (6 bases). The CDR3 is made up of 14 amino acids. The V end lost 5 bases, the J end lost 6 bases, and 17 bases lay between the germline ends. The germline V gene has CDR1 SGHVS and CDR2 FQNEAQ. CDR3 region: CASSPSKEGGEQYF. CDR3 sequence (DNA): TGTGCCAGCAGCCCATCGAAGGAGGGCGGCGAGCAGTACTTC.

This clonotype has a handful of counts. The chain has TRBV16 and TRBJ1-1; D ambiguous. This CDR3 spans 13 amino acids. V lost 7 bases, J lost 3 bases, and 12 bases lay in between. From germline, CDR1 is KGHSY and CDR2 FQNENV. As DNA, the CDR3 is TGTGCCAGCATCCAGTCGCTGGACACTGAAGCTTTCTTT. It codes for CASIQSLDTEAFF.

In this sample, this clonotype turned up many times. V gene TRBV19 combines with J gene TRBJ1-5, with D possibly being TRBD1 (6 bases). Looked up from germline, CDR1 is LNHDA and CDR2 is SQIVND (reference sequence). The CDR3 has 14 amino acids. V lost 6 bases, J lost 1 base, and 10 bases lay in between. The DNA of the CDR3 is TGTGCCAGTAGAATACAGGGAAGCAATCAGCCCCAGCATTTT. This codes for CASRIQGSNQPQHF.

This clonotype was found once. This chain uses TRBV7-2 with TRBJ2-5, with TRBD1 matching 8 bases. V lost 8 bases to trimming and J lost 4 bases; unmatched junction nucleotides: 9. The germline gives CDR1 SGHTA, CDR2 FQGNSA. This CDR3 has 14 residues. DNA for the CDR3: TGTGCCAGCGGCCAAGCCACAGGGGGAGAGACCCAGTACTTC. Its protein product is CASGQATGGETQYF.